The 22 T cell receptor beta chains listed next were all sequenced from one sample in a study of identifying expanded T cells in peripheral blood. Method: immunoSEQ multiplex PCR; TCRdb's copy keeps in-frame clones and lacks some. The table shows 110,000 or so clones, with roughly 90% occurring only once. Sequencing was carried out using blood. Receptors were obtained from a person aged 18 to 70 in good health.

V gene TRBV9 combines with J gene TRBJ2-7; the D is unclear. The CDR3 contains 13 residues. Trimming left V 2 bases short and J 1 base short, with 7 bases between. Germline V gives CDR1 SGDLS, CDR2 YYNGEE. CDR3 protein: CASSVQESYEQYF. Written as DNA, the CDR3 is TGTGCCAGCAGCGTTCAGGAATCCTACGAGCAGTACTTC.

The V gene is TRBV5-1, the J gene TRBJ2-5; tentatively, D is TRBD1 (9 bases). V was shortened by 4 bases and J by 3 bases, with 16 bases between the two germline ends. The germline V gene encodes CDR1 SGHRS and CDR2 YFSETQ. The CDR3 consists of 15 residues. CDR3 coding DNA: TGCGCCAGCAGCCCGGGGGGGACAGGGAAAGAGACCCAGTACTTC. Protein product: CASSPGGTGKETQYF.

V gene TRBV28 combines with J gene TRBJ2-7; D assignment may be TRBD1 or TRBD2 (5 bases each). V lost 7 bases and J 3 bases, leaving 16 bases between the germline ends. Germline V lookup: CDR1 MDHEN, CDR2 SYDVKM. The CDR3 has 14 residues. CDR3 DNA: TGTGCCAGCAATACCCCGGGACGGTTCTACGAGCAGTACTTC. This sequence encodes CASNTPGRFYEQYF.

A note on this clone: The same CDR3 arises from other DNA sequences in this sample as well. This chain uses TRBV25-1 with TRBJ1-6; 7 bases match TRBD1. V shed 7 bases and J 6 bases; nucleotides not matched to a gene: 9. The CDR3 extends over 15 amino acids. Germline values: CDR1 MGHDK, CDR2 SYGVNS. CDR3: CASTEGARLNSPLHF. The CDR3 region has the DNA TGTGCCAGCACCGAGGGGGCCCGTCTTAATTCACCCCTCCACTTT.

The chain couples TRBV7-8 to TRBJ1-2; D not certain. The CDR3 is 14 amino acids. CDR1 is SGHVS, CDR2 FQNEAQ, per germline. V was trimmed by 0 bases and J by 8 bases, leaving 13 bases between them. CDR3: CASSLAPAAEGYTF. In nucleotides, the CDR3 is TGTGCCAGCAGCTTAGCGCCGGCGGCAGAGGGCTACACCTTC.

With regard to this clone: Different DNA sequences within this sample yield the same CDR3. V gene TRBV19 combines with J gene TRBJ1-5; no clear D gene. The CDR3 extends over 12 amino acids. Trimming removed 3 bases at V and 4 bases at J, with 4 bases between. Germline V lookup: CDR1 LNHDA, CDR2 SQIVND (reference sequence). The CDR3 is CASSIGNQPQHF. CDR3 coding DNA: TGTGCCAGTAGTATTGGGAATCAGCCCCAGCATTTT.

The rearrangement uses TRBV10-1 and TRBJ2-7; TRBD1 aligns across 12 bases. CDR3 length: 16 residues. Trimming took 4 bases from V and 3 from J; bases not matched to a gene: 7. Germline assignment: CDR1 WNHNN and CDR2 SYGVQD (reference sequence). This CDR3 is CASSVPGQGAYYEQYF. The CDR3 nucleotides read TGCGCCAGCAGTGTACCGGGACAGGGGGCTTACTACGAGCAGTACTTC.

V usage is TRBV5-1 and J usage is TRBJ2-3; D may be TRBD2 (6 bases). This CDR3 comprises 16 residues. The germline gives CDR1 SGHRS, CDR2 YFSETQ. Between the trimmed V and J ends, which lost 3 bases and 1 base, there was a span of 15 bases. The CDR3 region has the DNA TGCGCCAGCAGCTCCCTAGCGACGCGGGGCACAGATACGCAGTATTTT. This encodes CASSSLATRGTDTQYF.

This rearrangement joins TRBV5-6 to TRBJ2-1; D uncertain. Germline CDR1 and CDR2: SGHDT and YYEEEE. This CDR3 spans 12 amino acids. The ends were cut back, 4 bases at V and 3 bases at J, with 5 bases in the middle. The CDR3 protein is CASSRLYNEQFF. In DNA, the CDR3 is TGTGCCAGCAGCCGCCTCTACAATGAGCAGTTCTTC.

The chain couples TRBV15 to TRBJ2-1, with 9 bases matching TRBD2. Germline trimming cut 1 base from V and 5 bases from J; bases unmatched to any gene: 6. Germline V lookup: CDR1 LNHNV, CDR2 YYDKDF (reference sequence). The CDR3 contains 16 residues. The CDR3 DNA follows: TGTGCCACCAGCAGAGTCCGCGAGCGGGAGGACAATGAGCAGTTCTTC. This translates into CATSRVREREDNEQFF.

The genes are TRBV9 and TRBJ1-4, with D perhaps TRBD1 (5 bases). The CDR3 has 15 residues. V was shortened by 0 bases and J by 7 bases, with 13 bases between the two germline ends. Germline assignment: CDR1 SGDLS and CDR2 YYNGEE. As DNA, the CDR3 is TGTGCCAGCAGCGTAGGAAGGGGCGCGGGTGAAAAACTGTTTTTT. Amino acid sequence: CASSVGRGAGEKLFF.

This rearrangement joins TRBV11-1 to TRBJ2-7, with D possibly being TRBD2 (6 bases). Trimming took off 3 bases at V and 2 bases at J, with 11 bases between the two ends. The CDR3 loop spans 14 amino acids. From germline, CDR1 is SGHAT and CDR2 FQDESV (reference sequence). The CDR3 protein is CASSFLGGTYEQYF. CDR3 sequence (DNA): TGTGCCAGCAGCTTCTTGGGGGGAACCTACGAGCAGTACTTC.

The V and J genes are TRBV7-2 and TRBJ2-5, with TRBD2 matching 11 bases. The germline CDR1 and CDR2 sequences are SGHTA and FQGNSA. This CDR3 is 16 amino acids long. With 0 bases clipped from V and 4 bases from J, the junction kept 4 bases outside the gene matches. CDR3 sequence: CASSLALSGGAETQYF. The CDR3 DNA follows: TGTGCCAGCAGCTTAGCGCTTAGCGGGGGGGCAGAGACCCAGTACTTC.

The chain has TRBV18 and TRBJ1-1; the match to TRBD1 covers 8 bases. CDR1 and CDR2 (germline): KGHSH, LQKENI. V dropped 4 bases and J dropped 2; count of bases not matched to a gene: 3. This CDR3 is built from 14 residues. The CDR3 spells CASSQDRVNTEAFF. CDR3 nucleotide sequence: TGTGCCAGCTCACAGGACAGGGTTAACACTGAAGCTTTCTTT.

V gene TRBV6-6 combines with J gene TRBJ2-3; 8 bases map to TRBD2. The CDR3 contains 13 residues. After removal of 8 bases from V and 4 bases from J, the junction contained 5 bases not matched to a gene. Per germline, CDR1 MNHNY and CDR2 SVGAGI (reference sequence). The CDR3 here is CASGSGGADTQYF. The CDR3 bases are TGTGCCAGCGGTTCGGGAGGGGCAGATACGCAGTATTTT.

This clone was observed a handful of times. The chain recombines TRBV19 with TRBJ2-1; D remains ambiguous. Trimming took 2 bases from V and 7 from J, leaving 6 bases between them. In germline, CDR1 is LNHDA, CDR2 SQIVND (reference sequence). The CDR3 totals 12 residues. Here the CDR3 reads CASSILGNEQFF. In DNA form, the CDR3 reads TGTGCCAGTAGTATATTAGGGAATGAGCAGTTCTTC.

This sequence joins TRBV5-1 and TRBJ2-7; the match to TRBD1 covers 7 bases. CDR3 length: 15 residues. Germline values: CDR1 SGHRS, CDR2 YFSETQ. The junction had 13 bases not matched to a gene; V was cut back by 4 bases and J by 6 bases. The CDR3 sequence: CASSLQGPLTSEQYF. CDR3 bases: TGCGCCAGCAGCCTACAGGGGCCCCTGACCTCCGAGCAGTACTTC.

The chain recombines TRBV6-5 with TRBJ1-2; maybe TRBD1 (6 bases). V gave up 0 bases and J gave up 6 bases, with 14 bases separating them. CDR3 length: 15 amino acids. Per the germline V gene, CDR1 is MNHEY and CDR2 is SVGAGI. The CDR3 region has the DNA TGTGCCAGCAGTTACTCGATCGGCAGGGGCGATGGCTACACCTTC. It is translated as CASSYSIGRGDGYTF.

The rearrangement uses TRBV5-1 and TRBJ2-1; 8 bases line up with TRBD2. Unmatched junction bases numbered 6, after V lost 0 bases and J lost 13 bases. The CDR3 is 13 amino acids. The germline CDR1 and CDR2 sequences are SGHRS and YFSETQ. The CDR3 is CASSLAPGGVQFF. For the CDR3, the DNA is TGCGCCAGCAGCTTGGCCCCGGGGGGGGTCCAGTTCTTC.

V and J are TRBV5-6 and TRBJ1-5; a weak D match, TRBD1 (6 bases). CDR3 length: 14 residues. Germline V gene lookup returns CDR1 SGHDT and CDR2 YYEEEE. Trimming took 3 bases from V and 5 from J, leaving 12 bases between them. The CDR3 reads CASSSYRVDQPQHF. The CDR3 DNA reads TGTGCCAGCAGCTCGTACAGGGTGGATCAGCCCCAGCATTTT.

The chain uses TRBV5-4 and TRBJ2-3; D may be TRBD2 (5 bases). Trimming cost V 4 bases and J 1 base, with 13 bases left between them. This CDR3 spans 15 amino acids. The germline gives CDR1 SGHNT, CDR2 YYREEE (reference sequence). CDR3 residues: CASSVISDGTDTQYF. The DNA of the CDR3 is TGTGCCAGCAGCGTTATTAGCGATGGCACAGATACGCAGTATTTT. Combining the CDR3 with reference TRBV5-4 and TRBJ2-3 gives the whole variable domain ETGVTQSPTHLIKTRGQQVTLRCSSQSGHNTVSWYQQALGQGPQFIFQYYREEENGRGNFPPRFSGLQFPNYSSELNVNALELDDSALYLCASSVISDGTDTQYFGPGTRLTVL.

The chain is built from TRBV10-3 and TRBJ2-3, with D possibly matching TRBD1 (5 bases). Looked up from germline, CDR1 is ENHRY and CDR2 is SYGVKD. The CDR3 spans 12 residues. V lost 11 bases to trimming and J lost 0 bases, with 9 bases between them. The CDR3 here is CAVTGSTDTQYF. The CDR3 DNA follows: TGTGCCGTCACAGGTAGCACAGATACGCAGTATTTT.